The rows below give T cell receptor beta chains drawn from one sample of a study of cytomegalovirus exposure and HLA in healthy donors. The repertoire was sequenced with immunoSEQ multiplex PCR; TCRdb's copy has only in-frame clones and lacks some. The sample carries about 120,000 clones, more than 85% recorded once. Sequenced: PBMCs. Receptors originate from a man aged 18-30 years in good health and CMV-seropositive. CDR3s include the opening cysteine and the closing phenylalanine or tryptophan. The D gene is left open where the match is weak. Clone sizes are given selectively: once, few, many, or a class where the clone is expanded.

V: TRBV7-2; D: -; J: TRBJ1-6; size: few; CDR3: CASSPHGGTLSPLHF; DNA: TGTGCCAGCAGCCCGCACGGGGGGACCCTTTCACCCCTCCACTTT
V: TRBV4-1; D: TRBD2; J: TRBJ2-7; size: once; CDR3: CASSRLLAGPTYEQYF; DNA: TGCGCCAGCAGCCGACTTCTAGCGGGGCCAACCTACGAGCAGTACTTC
V: TRBV2; D: TRBD2; J: TRBJ2-5; size: -; CDR3: CASSESSGGETQYF; DNA: TGTGCCAGCAGTGAATCTAGCGGGGGGGAGACCCAGTACTTC
V: TRBV7-9; D: -; J: TRBJ1-5; size: -; CDR3: CASSVGQSNQPQHF; DNA: TGTGCCAGCAGCGTAGGACAGTCCAATCAGCCCCAGCATTTT
V: TRBV7-6; D: -; J: TRBJ2-1; size: -; CDR3: CASSLGPDRPQFF; DNA: TGTGCCAGCAGCTTGGGCCCTGATCGTCCGCAGTTCTTC
V: TRBV7-8; D: TRBD1; J: TRBJ2-7; size: -; CDR3: CASSDRDRVGEQYF; DNA: TGTGCCAGCAGCGACCGGGACAGGGTTGGCGAGCAGTACTTC
V: TRBV4-1; D: -; J: TRBJ1-5; size: -; CDR3: CASSQDPSGSQPQHF; DNA: TGCGCCAGCAGCCAAGATCCGTCGGGAAGTCAGCCCCAGCATTTT
V: TRBV5-4; D: TRBD1; J: TRBJ2-5; size: -; CDR3: CASSFSDRGATQYF; DNA: TGTGCCAGCAGCTTTTCTGACAGGGGGGCGACCCAGTACTTC
V: TRBV4-3; D: -; J: TRBJ2-7; size: -; CDR3: CASSQDWATSSYEQYF; DNA: TGCGCCAGCAGCCAAGATTGGGCGACTAGTTCCTACGAGCAGTACTTC
V: TRBV5-1; D: TRBD1; J: TRBJ1-6; size: few; CDR3: CASSLQGIGSPLHF; DNA: TGCGCCAGCAGCCTACAGGGGATCGGTTCACCCCTCCACTTT